This TCR beta chain derives from a study of Ad26.COV2.S vaccination and SARS-CoV-2 variants. Germline trimming cut 4 bases from V and 7 bases from J; bases unmatched to any gene: 10. CDR1 is MGHRA, CDR2 YSYEKL, per germline. The CDR3 has 16 amino acids. Sequencing used immunoSEQ multiplex PCR; TCRdb keeps in-frame clones, though not all of them. Of under 150,000 clones in the sample, about nine tenths are singletons; the top ten hold around 5.1%. The TCR originated in a human donor who had recovered from COVID-19. The sample consisted of peripheral blood, taken after recovery from COVID-19. This chain links TRBV4-1 with TRBJ2-2, with TRBD1 identical over 9 bases. CDR3: CASSRTGGAQGGELFF. The CDR3 bases are TGCGCCAGCAGCCGTACAGGGGGCGCCCAGGGCGGGGAGCTGTTTTTT.